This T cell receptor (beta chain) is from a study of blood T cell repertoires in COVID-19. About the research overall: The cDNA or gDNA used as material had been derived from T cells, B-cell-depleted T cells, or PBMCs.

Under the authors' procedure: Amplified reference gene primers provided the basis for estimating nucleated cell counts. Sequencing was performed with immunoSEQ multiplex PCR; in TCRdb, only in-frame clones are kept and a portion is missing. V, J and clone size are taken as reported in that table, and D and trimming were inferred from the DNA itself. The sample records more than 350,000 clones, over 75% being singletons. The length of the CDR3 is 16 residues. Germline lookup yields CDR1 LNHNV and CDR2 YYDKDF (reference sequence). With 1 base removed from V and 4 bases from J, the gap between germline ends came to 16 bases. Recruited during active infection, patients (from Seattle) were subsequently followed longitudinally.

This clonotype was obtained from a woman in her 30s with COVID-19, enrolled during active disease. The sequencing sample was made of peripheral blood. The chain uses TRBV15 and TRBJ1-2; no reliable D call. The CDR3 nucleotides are TGTGCCACCAGCAGAGCCCTGGGAGATGCAAGCTATGGCTACACCTTC. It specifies CATSRALGDASYGYTF.